This entry lists 15 T cell receptor beta chains sequenced from one sample in a study of T-cell memory formation after mild COVID-19. One entry per CDR3 protein, called by TCRdb with MiXCR from the 5' RACE reads. The sample yields more than 350,000 distinct CDR3 sequences, roughly 21% seen once. Material: PBMCs or a T cell subset sorted from them (not recorded which). All receptors derive from an adult woman who had mild COVID-19 (a few samples of this study predate the infection). Cell type and time point are not known.

In its sample, this clonotype was seen a few times. One junction end does not reproduce the germline sequence, and a read error may be involved. V is TRBV20-1 and J is TRBJ1-5, with 7 bases aligning to TRBD1. Germline V lookup: CDR1 DFQATT, CDR2 SNEGSKA (reference sequence). This CDR3 comprises 16 residues. The CDR3 protein is CSAGDHKDRGNQPQHF. The CDR3 DNA follows: TGCAGTGCTGGAGACCACAAAGACAGGGGCAATCAGCCCCAGCATTTT.

The rearrangement links TRBV12-3 or TRBV12-4 to TRBJ1-5, with TRBD1 as a possible D gene (5 bases). V dropped 4 bases and J dropped 5 bases, with 12 bases sitting between them. This CDR3 is 14 amino acids long. The CDR3, as DNA: TGTGCCAGCAGTTATTGGGGGGTGGATCAGCCCCAGCATTTT. This codes for CASSYWGVDQPQHF.

Written as DNA, the CDR3 is TGCGCCAGCAGCTCCGTCCGGGCTCTCCGGGATACGCAGTATTTT. Its translation: CASSSVRALRDTQYF. The chain combines TRBV5-1 with TRBJ2-3; unclear D gene. Germline assignment: CDR1 SGHRS and CDR2 YFSETQ. V was clipped by 3 bases and J by 6 bases, with 17 bases between them. This CDR3 comprises 15 residues.

This clonotype has just a few counts. The genes are TRBV6-5 and TRBJ2-3; no clear D. The CDR3 consists of 12 residues. Trimming left V 5 bases short and J 1 base short, with 4 bases between. The germline V gene encodes CDR1 MNHEY and CDR2 SVGAGI. CDR3 residues: CASSHRTDTQYF. The DNA for the CDR3 is TGTGCCAGCAGTCATCGCACAGATACGCAGTATTTT.

The genes are TRBV20-1 and TRBJ2-7, with 7 bases lining up with TRBD2. The trim removed 0 bases at V and 4 bases at J, leaving 9 bases unmatched. The CDR3 consists of 15 residues. CDR1 DFQATT and CDR2 SNEGSKA come from the germline V gene (reference sequence). In DNA, the CDR3 is TGCAGTGCTAGAGATCTTACGGGAGGTCGGTACGAGCAGTACTTC. It codes for CSARDLTGGRYEQYF.

This clonotype was seen a handful of times. V gene TRBV5-1 combines with J gene TRBJ2-5; a possible D gene is TRBD2 (6 bases). The V end lost 5 bases, the J end lost 2 bases, and 13 bases lay between the germline ends. Germline loops: CDR1 SGHRS, CDR2 YFSETQ. This CDR3 spans 14 amino acids. The CDR3 loop is CASSTWGEQETQYF. DNA of the CDR3: TGCGCCAGCAGTACGTGGGGGGAACAAGAGACCCAGTACTTC. The full variable domain, completed using reference TRBV5-1 and TRBJ2-5, is KAGVTQTPRYLIKTRGQQVTLSCSPISGHRSVSWYQQTPGQGLQFLFEYFSETQRNKGNFPGRFSGRQFSNSRSEMNVSTLELGDSALYLCASSTWGEQETQYFGPGTRLLVL.

The sample holds a few counts of this clonotype. The genes are TRBV5-1 and TRBJ2-7; 7 nucleotides line up with TRBD1. The V gene end was trimmed by 3 bases and the J gene end by 4 bases; junction bases not matched to a gene: 4. CDR3 size: 13 residues. Per the germline V gene, CDR1 is SGHRS and CDR2 is YFSETQ. The CDR3 DNA reads as TGCGCCAGCAGCTGGGGGACAGAGTACGAGCAGTACTTC. Encoded protein: CASSWGTEYEQYF. Using reference TRBV5-1 and TRBJ2-7 for the parts outside the CDR3, the full variable domain is KAGVTQTPRYLIKTRGQQVTLSCSPISGHRSVSWYQQTPGQGLQFLFEYFSETQRNKGNFPGRFSGRQFSNSRSEMNVSTLELGDSALYLCASSWGTEYEQYFGPGTRLTVT.

The J gene is TRBJ2-4, the V gene TRBV12-3 or TRBV12-4; D is possibly TRBD1 (6 bases). V lost 5 bases and J 7 bases, leaving 18 bases between the germline ends. The CDR3 sequence is 15 residues long. The CDR3 loop reads CASSPKQGVVNIQYF. DNA for the CDR3: TGTGCCAGCAGTCCTAAACAGGGAGTCGTGAACATTCAGTACTTC.

This clonotype was counted between two and nine times. The rearrangement links TRBV4-1 to TRBJ2-3; 7 bases agree with TRBD2. Germline V gives CDR1 MGHRA, CDR2 YSYEKL. The V segment lost 1 base and the J segment 0 bases; nucleotides outside the gene matches: 4. The CDR3 loop spans 16 amino acids. Here the CDR3 DNA reads TGCGCCAGCAGCCAAGCACTAGCGTCTAGCACAGATACGCAGTATTTT. It encodes CASSQALASSTDTQYF.

This clonotype was seen only a few times. This chain links TRBV24-1 with TRBJ2-1; D perhaps matches TRBD1 (6 bases). Trimming pared 4 bases from V and 5 bases from J, leaving 17 bases between. CDR3 length: 16 residues. Germline values: CDR1 KGHDR, CDR2 SFDVKD. In nucleotides, the CDR3 is TGTGCCACCAGTGACCGGACAGTTAATGTCGACAATGAGCAGTTCTTC. Its translation: CATSDRTVNVDNEQFF.

The chain employs TRBV5-1 and TRBJ2-7; 9 bases line up with TRBD2. Trimming took 4 bases from V and 4 from J; bases not matched to a gene: 15. The germline CDR1 and CDR2 sequences are SGHRS and YFSETQ. This CDR3 has 17 amino acids. The chain's CDR3 is CASSRTVRLADPYEQYF. The CDR3 nucleotides read TGCGCCAGCAGCCGAACCGTCAGACTAGCGGATCCTTACGAGCAGTACTTC.

The table lists this clonotype with a few counts. The chain couples TRBV12-3 or TRBV12-4 to TRBJ2-3, with 8 bases that match TRBD2. The CDR3 length is 15 residues. The J segment lost 2 bases and the V segment lost 4 bases, leaving 5 bases of the junction unmatched. CDR3 sequence: CASSSGRGVTDTQYF. The CDR3 bases are TGTGCCAGCAGTTCCGGGAGGGGAGTCACAGATACGCAGTATTTT.

This clonotype was picked up a small number of times. This chain links TRBV5-1 with TRBJ2-7; D is ambiguous. CDR3 length: 14 amino acids. The V gene's germline CDR1 is SGHRS and CDR2 YFSETQ. V shed 3 bases and J shed 0 bases, with 10 bases lying between them. In nucleotides, the CDR3 is TGCGCCAGCAGCTCGCCGGGCAGCTCCTACGAGCAGTACTTC. Its translation is CASSSPGSSYEQYF.

The chain uses TRBV7-3 and TRBJ1-2, with D uncertain. This CDR3 comprises 16 residues. The V end was cut by 2 bases, the J end by 3 bases, with 16 bases between. Germline V gene data show CDR1 as SGHTA and CDR2 as FQGTGA. CDR3 amino acids: CASSLRPVKGDYGYTF. The CDR3 DNA reads TGTGCCAGCAGCTTACGTCCAGTAAAGGGTGACTATGGCTACACCTTC. Full variable domain (missing parts from reference TRBV7-3 and TRBJ1-2): GAGVSQTPSNKVTEKGKYVELRCDPISGHTALYWYRQSLGQGPEFLIYFQGTGAADDSGLPNDRFFAVRPEGSVSTLKIQRTERGDSAVYLCASSLRPVKGDYGYTFGSGTRLTVV.

DNA for the CDR3: TGTGCCAGCAGAACAGCGGGGGGGCGGCCCTACGAGCAGTACTTC. Residues: CASRTAGGRPYEQYF. V usage is TRBV5-4 and J usage is TRBJ2-7, with 10 bases fitting TRBD2. V trimming: 5 bases; J trimming: 2 bases; junction bases outside the gene matches: 7. Germline V gene lookup returns CDR1 SGHNT and CDR2 YYREEE (reference sequence). The CDR3 is 15 residues long.